The 15 T cell receptor beta chains below all came from one sample that was sequenced in a study of shared clonotypes between healthy human individuals. Only in-frame clones appear in the TCRdb table, and some are missing; sequencing was by immunoSEQ multiplex PCR. This sample carries over a million clones, over 95% of them seen once, and the ten largest clones take roughly 1.2%. Sequencing was performed on naive CD4+ T cells sorted from blood. Subset noted: CD45RA+ positively selected. The receptors derive from a man aged 25-45 years in good health.

This sequence joins TRBV9 and TRBJ2-7, with D perhaps TRBD1 (6 bases). Looked up from germline, CDR1 is SGDLS and CDR2 is YYNGEE. Trimming cost V 4 bases and J 5 bases, with 16 bases left between them. The CDR3 has 14 residues. CDR3 DNA sequence: TGTGCCAGCAGCTTCAACAGGGTCATTGACGAGCAGTACTTC. This sequence encodes CASSFNRVIDEQYF.

The chain carries TRBV7-8 and TRBJ2-3, with D possibly TRBD2 on 5 matching bases. V was pared by 5 bases and J by 5 bases, with 14 bases between. The CDR3 runs to 14 residues. CDR1 is SGHVS, CDR2 FQNEAQ, per germline. In DNA, the CDR3 is TGTGCCAGCAGCCTCGGGGTTGAGAAAGATACGCAGTATTTT. This gives the protein CASSLGVEKDTQYF. Filled out from reference TRBV7-8 and TRBJ2-3, the complete variable domain reads GAGVSQSPRYKVAKRGQDVALRCDPISGHVSLFWYQQALGQGPEFLTYFQNEAQLDKSGLPSDRFFAERPEGSVSTLKIQRTQQEDSAVYLCASSLGVEKDTQYFGPGTRLTVL.

Written as DNA, the CDR3 is TGCAGCGTTTCACAGTCAACTAATGAAAAACTGTTTTTT. Residues: CSVSQSTNEKLFF. This sequence joins TRBV29-1 and TRBJ1-4; no firm D call. There are 13 residues in the CDR3. Trimming shortened V by 5 bases and J by 0 bases, and 7 bases separated the two germline ends. Per germline, CDR1 SQVTM and CDR2 ANQGSEA.

This clone was found once. This chain links TRBV27 with TRBJ2-7, with 8 bases identical to TRBD2. V dropped 3 bases and J dropped 1; count of bases not matched to a gene: 5. Germline-derived CDR1 and CDR2 are MNHEY and SMNVEV (reference sequence). The CDR3 runs to 15 residues. The CDR3 protein is CASSLSGSRSYEQYF. The CDR3 DNA reads as TGTGCCAGCAGTTTGAGCGGGAGTAGGTCCTACGAGCAGTACTTC.

CDR3 sequence: CASSIGRGAHEQFF. The CDR3 DNA reads TGTGCCAGTAGTATAGGTCGGGGGGCCCATGAGCAGTTCTTC. The rearrangement links TRBV19 to TRBJ2-1, with a tentative D call TRBD2 (7 bases). There are 14 residues in the CDR3. From germline, CDR1 is LNHDA and CDR2 SQIVND (reference sequence). With 1 base removed from V and 8 bases from J, the gap between germline ends came to 12 bases.

The chain links TRBV7-9 to TRBJ1-1, with D possibly being TRBD1 (6 bases). CDR3 length equals 14 residues. The V end was cut by 3 bases, the J end by 1 base, with 9 bases between. Per germline, CDR1 SEHNR and CDR2 FQNEAQ (reference sequence). CDR3 nucleotides: TGTGCCAGCAGCTTTGGGACACGGAACACTGAAGCTTTCTTT. Its translation is CASSFGTRNTEAFF.

The genes are TRBV7-9 and TRBJ2-1, with TRBD1 identical over 8 bases. This CDR3 comprises 19 residues. From germline, CDR1 is SEHNR and CDR2 FQNEAQ (reference sequence). V was clipped by 5 bases and J by 4 bases; unmatched bases: 19. The CDR3 coding sequence is TGTGCCAGCAGCCGTCTTGTTCTCGGGTGGACAGGGAGTTACAATGAGCAGTTCTTC. Translating gives CASSRLVLGWTGSYNEQFF. Filled out from reference TRBV7-9 and TRBJ2-1, the complete variable domain reads DTGVSQNPRHKITKRGQNVTFRCDPISEHNRLYWYRQTLGQGPEFLTYFQNEAQLEKSRLLSDRFSAERPKGSFSTLEIQRTEQGDSAMYLCASSRLVLGWTGSYNEQFFGPGTRLTVL.

The rearrangement uses TRBV11-2 and TRBJ1-5; weak D call: TRBD1 (5 bases). V lost 3 bases and J 10 bases, leaving 13 bases between the germline ends. The CDR3 has 13 amino acids. Germline values: CDR1 SGHAT, CDR2 FQNNGV. Here the CDR3 reads CASSFRRGEPQHF. The CDR3 DNA reads TGTGCCAGCAGCTTTAGACGAGGGGAACCCCAGCATTTT.

This chain uses TRBV9 with TRBJ2-1; 14 nucleotides line up with TRBD2. The J segment lost 4 bases and the V segment lost 3 bases, leaving 3 bases of the junction unmatched. There are 16 residues in the CDR3. The V gene's germline CDR1 is SGDLS and CDR2 YYNGEE. CDR3: CASSAGLAGVYNEQFF. DNA of the CDR3: TGTGCCAGCAGCGCGGGACTAGCGGGAGTGTACAATGAGCAGTTCTTC.

The rearrangement uses TRBV7-3 and TRBJ2-6; TRBD2 matches at 9 bases. The V segment lost 4 bases and the J segment 0 bases; nucleotides outside the gene matches: 13. The CDR3 totals 20 residues. In germline, CDR1 is SGHTA, CDR2 FQGTGA. CDR3 in DNA: TGTGCCAGCAGCTCACCCCCCCCGAGCGGGAGGACCTCTGGGGCCAACGTCCTGACTTTC. This encodes CASSSPPPSGRTSGANVLTF.

CDR3 loop: CASRFSGIDGYTF. The CDR3 coding sequence is TGTGCCAGCAGGTTCTCAGGGATTGATGGCTACACCTTC. V and J are TRBV14 and TRBJ1-2; possibly TRBD1 for D (5 bases). Germline CDR1 SGHDN, CDR2 FVKESK. CDR3 length: 13 amino acids. Trimming pared 6 bases from V and 6 bases from J, leaving 14 bases between.

The chain is built from TRBV29-1 and TRBJ2-2, with 12 positions matching TRBD2. J lost 6 bases, V lost 6 bases, and 11 bases had no gene match. Germline assignment: CDR1 SQVTM and CDR2 ANQGSEA. CDR3 size: 16 residues. The CDR3 here is CSVAGLAGRSAGELFF. CDR3 sequence (DNA): TGCAGCGTGGCCGGACTAGCGGGAAGGTCTGCCGGGGAGCTGTTTTTT.

The chain is built from TRBV2 and TRBJ2-4, with D possibly being TRBD1 or TRBD2 (5 bases each). Germline V CDR1 and CDR2: SNHLY, FYNNEI. Trimming pared 5 bases from V and 5 bases from J, leaving 13 bases between. The CDR3 extends over 14 amino acids. CDR3 in DNA: TGTGCCAGCAGTCAAACCGGGACGGAAAACATTCAGTACTTC. Amino acids: CASSQTGTENIQYF.

The rearrangement uses TRBV28 and TRBJ1-4; TRBD1 matches 7 bases. In germline, CDR1 is MDHEN, CDR2 SYDVKM. V lost 10 bases and J lost 4; bases outside the gene matches: 9. The CDR3 length is 14 residues. CDR3: CAISPGQFNEKLFF. The CDR3 DNA sequence: TGTGCCATCTCACCGGGACAGTTTAATGAAAAACTGTTTTTT.

This clone is a singleton in its sample. The rearrangement links TRBV21-1 to TRBJ2-5; the D call of TRBD1 is as the table states it, not checked on the DNA. TRBV21-1 is listed as a pseudogene. The CDR3 loop spans 16 amino acids. The CDR3, as DNA: TGTGCCAGCAGCAATATTTTTCAGACAAATAAAGAGACCCAGTACTTC. Residues: CASSNIFQTNKETQYF.